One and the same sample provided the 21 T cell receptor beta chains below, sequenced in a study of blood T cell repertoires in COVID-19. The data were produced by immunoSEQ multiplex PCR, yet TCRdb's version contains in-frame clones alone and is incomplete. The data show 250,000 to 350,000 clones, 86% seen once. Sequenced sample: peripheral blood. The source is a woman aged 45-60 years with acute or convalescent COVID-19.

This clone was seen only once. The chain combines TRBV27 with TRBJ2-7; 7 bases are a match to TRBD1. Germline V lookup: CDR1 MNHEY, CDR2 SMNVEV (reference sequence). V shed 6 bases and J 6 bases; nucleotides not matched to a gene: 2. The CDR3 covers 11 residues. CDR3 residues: CASRTGREQYF. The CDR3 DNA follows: TGTGCCAGCAGGACAGGGCGCGAGCAGTACTTC.

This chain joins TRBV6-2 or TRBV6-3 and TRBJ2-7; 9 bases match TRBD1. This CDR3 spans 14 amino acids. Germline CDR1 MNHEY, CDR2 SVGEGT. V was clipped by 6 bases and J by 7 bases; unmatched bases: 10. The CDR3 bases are TGTGCCAGCAGCCCCGACAGGGGGTCTGGGGAGCAGTACTTC. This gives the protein CASSPDRGSGEQYF.

CDR3 amino acids: CASSRVQGLAGGRGRYEQYF. The CDR3 nucleotides read TGTGCCAGCAGTAGGGTGCAGGGACTAGCGGGAGGGCGAGGTAGATACGAGCAGTACTTC. The rearrangement joins TRBV3-1 (or the pseudogene TRBV3-2) to TRBJ2-7, with 16 bases fitting TRBD2. The V and J ends lost 6 bases and 4 bases, in that order; junction bases with no gene match: 18. CDR1 is LGHDT and CDR2 is YNNKEL in the germline V gene (reference sequence). CDR3 length equals 20 residues.

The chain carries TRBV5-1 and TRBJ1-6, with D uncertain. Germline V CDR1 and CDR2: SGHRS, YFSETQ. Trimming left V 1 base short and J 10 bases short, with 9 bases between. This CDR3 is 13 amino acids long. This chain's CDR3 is CASSLIGRSPLHF. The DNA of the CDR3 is TGCGCCAGCAGCTTGATCGGGAGATCACCCCTCCACTTT.

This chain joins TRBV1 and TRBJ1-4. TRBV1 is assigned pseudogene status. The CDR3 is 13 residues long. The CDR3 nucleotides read TGCACCAGCAGCCTAAAGAGACCCCCGGGACTGTTTTTT. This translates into CTSSLKRPPGLFF.

CDR3 in amino acids: CASSLGLAGGLSYEQYF. The CDR3 DNA is TGTGCCAGCAGCCTGGGACTAGCGGGAGGGCTAAGCTACGAGCAGTACTTC. The genes are TRBV3-1 (or the pseudogene TRBV3-2) and TRBJ2-7; 16 nucleotides agree with TRBD2. Germline CDR1 and CDR2: LGHDT and YNNKEL (reference sequence). Trimming took 4 bases from V and 3 from J; bases not matched to a gene: 6. The CDR3 sequence is 17 residues long.

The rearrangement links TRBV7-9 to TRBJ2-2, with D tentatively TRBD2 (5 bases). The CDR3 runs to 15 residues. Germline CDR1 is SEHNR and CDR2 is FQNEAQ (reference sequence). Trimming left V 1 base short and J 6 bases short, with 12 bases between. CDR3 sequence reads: CASSLVGLAAGELFF. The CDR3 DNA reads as TGTGCCAGCAGCTTAGTAGGCCTAGCCGCCGGGGAGCTGTTTTTT.

The CDR3: CASSEVGDFAGTTDTQYF. In DNA, the CDR3 is TGTGCCAGCAGTGAAGTGGGGGACTTCGCGGGGACCACAGATACGCAGTATTTT. The chain couples TRBV6-1 to TRBJ2-3; weak D call: TRBD2 (6 bases). With 1 base removed from V and 2 bases from J, the gap between germline ends came to 19 bases. Germline CDR1 MNHNS, CDR2 SASEGT. There are 18 residues in the CDR3.

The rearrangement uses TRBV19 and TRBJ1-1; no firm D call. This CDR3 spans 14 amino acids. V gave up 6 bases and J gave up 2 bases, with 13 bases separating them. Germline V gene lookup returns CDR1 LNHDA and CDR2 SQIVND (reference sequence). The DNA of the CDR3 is TGTGCCAGTAGCACCCTGCGAGCTAACACTGAAGCTTTCTTT. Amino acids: CASSTLRANTEAFF. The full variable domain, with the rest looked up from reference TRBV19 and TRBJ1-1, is DGGITQSPKYLFRKEGQNVTLSCEQNLNHDAMYWYRQDPGQGLRLIYYSQIVNDFQKGDIAEGYSVSREKKESFPLTVTSAQKNPTAFYLCASSTLRANTEAFFGQGTRLTVV.

This CDR3 reads CASSQDYGRGNHDEQFF. The DNA for the CDR3 is TGTGCCAGCAGCCAAGATTACGGCAGGGGGAACCACGATGAGCAGTTCTTC. This chain uses TRBV4-2 with TRBJ2-1, with 7 bases fitting TRBD1. The trim removed 0 bases at V and 8 bases at J, leaving 13 bases unmatched. Germline CDR1 and CDR2: LGHNA and YNFKEQ. The CDR3 has 17 residues.

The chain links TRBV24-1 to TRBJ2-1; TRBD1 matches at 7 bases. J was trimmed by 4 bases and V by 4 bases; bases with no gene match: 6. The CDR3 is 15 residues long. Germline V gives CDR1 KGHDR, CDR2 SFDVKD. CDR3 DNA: TGTGCCACCAGTGAAGGACAGGTGGGATACAATGAGCAGTTCTTC. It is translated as CATSEGQVGYNEQFF.

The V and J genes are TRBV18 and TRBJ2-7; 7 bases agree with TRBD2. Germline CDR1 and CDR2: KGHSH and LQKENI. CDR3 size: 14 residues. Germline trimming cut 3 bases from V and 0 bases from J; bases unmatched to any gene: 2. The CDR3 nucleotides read TGTGCCAGCTCACCCGCTAGCGGCTCCTACGAGCAGTACTTC. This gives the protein CASSPASGSYEQYF.

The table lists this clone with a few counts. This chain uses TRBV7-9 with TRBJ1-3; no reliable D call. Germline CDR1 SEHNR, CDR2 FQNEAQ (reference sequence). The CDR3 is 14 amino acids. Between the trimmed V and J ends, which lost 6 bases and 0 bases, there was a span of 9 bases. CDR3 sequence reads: CASRKGSSGNTIYF. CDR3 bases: TGTGCCAGCAGGAAAGGGAGCTCTGGAAACACCATATATTTT.

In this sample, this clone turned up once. The CDR3, as DNA: TGTGCCAGCAGTGGGGGGTTCTACGAGCAGTACTTC. Its translation: CASSGGFYEQYF. The V gene is TRBV5-6, the J gene TRBJ2-7, with D perhaps TRBD2 (6 bases). CDR3 length: 12 amino acids. V was pared by 5 bases and J by 3 bases, with 9 bases between. Germline CDR1 SGHDT, CDR2 YYEEEE.

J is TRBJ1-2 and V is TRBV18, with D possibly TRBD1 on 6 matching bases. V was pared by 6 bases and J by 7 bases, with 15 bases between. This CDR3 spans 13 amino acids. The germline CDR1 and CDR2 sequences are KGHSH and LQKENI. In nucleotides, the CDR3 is TGTGCCAGCTCCCGCGACAGGAACGGTGGCTACACCTTC. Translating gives CASSRDRNGGYTF. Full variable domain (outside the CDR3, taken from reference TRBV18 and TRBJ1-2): NAGVMQNPRHLVRRRGQEARLRCSPMKGHSHVYWYRQLPEEGLKFMVYLQKENIIDESGMPKERFSAEFPKEGPSILRIQQVVRGDSAAYFCASSRDRNGGYTFGSGTRLTVV.

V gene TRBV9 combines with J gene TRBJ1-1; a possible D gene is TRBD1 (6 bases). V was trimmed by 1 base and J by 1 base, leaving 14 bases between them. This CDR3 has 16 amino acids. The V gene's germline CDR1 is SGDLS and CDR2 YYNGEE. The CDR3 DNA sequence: TGTGCCAGCAGCGTACCCCAACAGGGATGGAACACTGAAGCTTTCTTT. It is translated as CASSVPQQGWNTEAFF.

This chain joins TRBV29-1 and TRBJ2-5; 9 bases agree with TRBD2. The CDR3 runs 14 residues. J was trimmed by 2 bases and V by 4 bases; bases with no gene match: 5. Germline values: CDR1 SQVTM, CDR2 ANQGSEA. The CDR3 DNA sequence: TGCAGCGTTGGGGGACTAGCAGGGCAAGAGACCCAGTACTTC. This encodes CSVGGLAGQETQYF.

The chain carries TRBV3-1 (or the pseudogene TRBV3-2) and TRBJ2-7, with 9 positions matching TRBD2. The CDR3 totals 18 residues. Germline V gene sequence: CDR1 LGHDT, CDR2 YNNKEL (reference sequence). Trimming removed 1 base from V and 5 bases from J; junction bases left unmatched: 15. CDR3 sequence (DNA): TGTGCCAGCAGCCAAGCGAAAGGATTAGCGGGAGTAGGGGACGAGCAGTACTTC. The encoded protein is CASSQAKGLAGVGDEQYF.

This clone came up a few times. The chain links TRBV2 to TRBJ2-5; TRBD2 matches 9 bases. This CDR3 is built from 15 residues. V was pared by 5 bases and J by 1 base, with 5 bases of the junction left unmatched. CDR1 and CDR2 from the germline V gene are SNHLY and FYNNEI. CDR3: CASSPGLATQETQYF. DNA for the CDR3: TGTGCCAGCAGTCCCGGACTAGCGACCCAAGAGACCCAGTACTTC.

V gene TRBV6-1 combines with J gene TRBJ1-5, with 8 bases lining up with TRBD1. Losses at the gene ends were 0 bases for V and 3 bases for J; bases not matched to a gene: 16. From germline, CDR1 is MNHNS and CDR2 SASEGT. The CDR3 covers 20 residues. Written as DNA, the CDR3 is TGTGCCAGCAGTGAAGCGGTACCAGGGGGCGCAGGACATCTCAATCAGCCCCAGCATTTT. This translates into CASSEAVPGGAGHLNQPQHF.

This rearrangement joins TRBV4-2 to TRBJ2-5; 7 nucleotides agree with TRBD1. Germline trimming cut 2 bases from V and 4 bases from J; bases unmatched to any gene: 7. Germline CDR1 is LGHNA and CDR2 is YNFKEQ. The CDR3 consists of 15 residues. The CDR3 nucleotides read TGTGCCAGCAGCCAATCCCCGGCAGGGGGAGAGACCCAGTACTTC. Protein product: CASSQSPAGGETQYF.